This passage covers 15 T cell receptor beta chains from one sample sequenced in a study of human thymus T cells. Profiled with immunoSEQ multiplex PCR; TCRdb holds only in-frame clones, not every one. The sample holds tens of thousands of clones, approximately 95% seen once. The sequenced sample was blood. The receptors come from a boy under two years old with a congenital heart defect but otherwise immunologically healthy.

This clone was seen a few times. V is TRBV7-9 and J is TRBJ1-6, with D possibly matching TRBD1 (6 bases). The CDR3 sequence is 14 residues long. V gave up 1 base and J gave up 10 bases, with 11 bases separating them. CDR1 is SEHNR and CDR2 is FQNEAQ in the germline V gene (reference sequence). The CDR3 loop is CASSLGGRRSPLHF. The CDR3 nucleotides read TGTGCCAGCAGCTTAGGGGGGCGAAGATCACCCCTCCACTTT.

This sequence joins TRBV28 and TRBJ2-7; 9 nucleotides agree with TRBD1. CDR3 size: 15 residues. V lost 4 bases, J lost 4 bases, and 8 bases stayed unmatched. Germline CDR1 is MDHEN and CDR2 is SYDVKM. The CDR3 DNA follows: TGTGCCAGCAGTTCAACGGGACAGGGTGCATACGAGCAGTACTTC. Its translation is CASSSTGQGAYEQYF.

This chain joins TRBV2 and TRBJ1-1; unclear D gene. The CDR3 runs to 11 residues. Trimming removed 9 bases at V and 2 bases at J, with 7 bases between. CDR1 and CDR2 (germline): SNHLY, FYNNEI. The CDR3 region is CASTTNTEAFF. DNA of the CDR3: TGTGCCAGTACTACAAACACTGAAGCTTTCTTT.

J is TRBJ1-1 and V is TRBV4-2, with no clear D. The CDR3 has 14 amino acids. Germline assignment: CDR1 LGHNA and CDR2 YNFKEQ. The ends were cut back, 0 bases at V and 2 bases at J, with 7 bases in the middle. The CDR3: CASSQDRGNTEAFF. The CDR3 DNA reads as TGTGCCAGCAGCCAAGATCGAGGTAACACTGAAGCTTTCTTT.

CDR3 amino acids: CASSPGLTYEQYF. The CDR3 DNA reads TGTGCCAGCTCACCGGGACTGACCTACGAGCAGTACTTC. The chain employs TRBV18 and TRBJ2-7, with a weak D call TRBD2 (6 bases). The CDR3 is made up of 13 amino acids. Germline CDR1 KGHSH, CDR2 LQKENI. Trimming removed 3 bases from V and 2 bases from J, with 8 bases in between.

The V gene is TRBV6-1, the J gene TRBJ2-2, with unresolved D. V lost 7 bases and J 5 bases, leaving 11 bases between the germline ends. Germline lookup yields CDR1 MNHNS and CDR2 SASEGT. The CDR3 sequence is 13 residues long. The CDR3 sequence: CASTKPSTGELFF. As DNA, the CDR3 is TGTGCCAGCACCAAGCCTTCTACCGGGGAGCTGTTTTTT.

In its sample, this clone was seen once. The genes are TRBV14 and TRBJ2-3, with D perhaps matching TRBD1 or TRBD2 (5 bases each). CDR1 SGHDN and CDR2 FVKESK come from the germline V gene. The CDR3 length is 13 residues. V lost 0 bases, J lost 4 bases, and 5 bases lay in between. The CDR3, as DNA: TGTGCCAGCAGCCAAGAGGGGGCAGATACGCAGTATTTT. This gives the protein CASSQEGADTQYF.

The V and J genes are TRBV9 and TRBJ1-4; 7 nucleotides align to TRBD1. J lost 5 bases, V lost 6 bases, and 7 bases had no gene match. Germline values: CDR1 SGDLS, CDR2 YYNGEE. The CDR3 sequence is 14 residues long. This chain's CDR3 is CASNRQGRNEKLFF. CDR3 DNA: TGTGCCAGCAACCGACAGGGCAGGAATGAAAAACTGTTTTTT.

This clone appeared once. This chain uses TRBV27 with TRBJ1-3; D not certain. V was cut by 4 bases and J by 0 bases, with 7 bases left in between. CDR3 length equals 14 residues. CDR1 is MNHEY and CDR2 is SMNVEV in the germline V gene (reference sequence). The CDR3 nucleotides are TGTGCCAGCAGTTCGGTCCACTCTGGAAACACCATATATTTT. This codes for CASSSVHSGNTIYF.

The chain has TRBV7-9 and TRBJ2-7; 11 bases are shared with TRBD2. Germline CDR1 is SEHNR and CDR2 is FQNEAQ (reference sequence). Germline trimming cut 4 bases from V and 4 bases from J; bases unmatched to any gene: 9. The CDR3 consists of 16 residues. The CDR3 region has the DNA TGTGCCAGCAGCTCATCCCGTGGGACTAGCGGTTACGAGCAGTACTTC. Residues: CASSSSRGTSGYEQYF.

The gene calls are TRBV30 and TRBJ1-4; D perhaps matches TRBD1 (6 bases). Between the trimmed V and J ends, which lost 3 bases and 5 bases, there was a span of 16 bases. The CDR3 runs 15 residues. CDR1 and CDR2 from the germline V gene are GTSNPN and SVGIG (reference sequence). The CDR3 loop is CAWREQGMENEKLFF. The DNA for the CDR3 is TGTGCCTGGAGGGAACAGGGAATGGAAAATGAAAAACTGTTTTTT.

This chain links TRBV5-4 with TRBJ2-3, with 10 nucleotides matching TRBD2. This CDR3 comprises 19 residues. The V gene's germline CDR1 is SGHNT and CDR2 YYREEE (reference sequence). The V segment lost 4 bases and the J segment 0 bases; nucleotides outside the gene matches: 14. In nucleotides, the CDR3 is TGTGCCAGCAGCACACCACAGCGGGGGGGAATCACTAGCACAGATACGCAGTATTTT. Its translation: CASSTPQRGGITSTDTQYF.

The chain is built from TRBV6-5 and TRBJ2-7, with a tentative D call TRBD2 (6 bases). Trimming took 0 bases from V and 0 from J, leaving 12 bases between them. This CDR3 is 16 amino acids long. Germline values: CDR1 MNHEY, CDR2 SVGAGI. For the CDR3, the DNA is TGTGCCAGCAGTTACTCGAGTGGAGGGAGCTCCTACGAGCAGTACTTC. Translation: CASSYSSGGSSYEQYF.

The V and J genes are TRBV9 and TRBJ1-6, with TRBD1 as a possible D gene (5 bases). CDR3 size: 14 residues. Germline CDR1 SGDLS, CDR2 YYNGEE. Trimming took 2 bases from V and 8 from J, leaving 11 bases between them. In nucleotides, the CDR3 is TGTGCCAGCAGCGTGGGGGAGGCCTATTCACCCCTCCACTTT. This translates into CASSVGEAYSPLHF.

This rearrangement joins TRBV4-2 to TRBJ1-3; TRBD1 is a possible D gene (6 bases). Trimming stripped 3 bases from V and 4 bases from J, with 19 bases between. The CDR3 spans 17 residues. Germline lookup yields CDR1 LGHNA and CDR2 YNFKEQ. CDR3 residues: CASSHTFSGGAGNTIYF. CDR3 DNA: TGTGCCAGCAGCCATACGTTTTCGGGGGGCGCGGGAAACACCATATATTTT.